A few counts support the clone carrying this T cell receptor (beta chain). The record originates from a study of blood T cells in healthy people across ages. A J-beta primer mix and a sample-barcoded 5' primer were used in a second PCR of roughly 6 to 12 cycles. Unique molecular identifiers of 12 random nucleotides labeled each cDNA. TCRdb fed the 5' RACE reads into MiXCR, producing one record per CDR3 protein. The table has 1.2 million to 1.5 million distinct CDR3 sequences, approximately 63% seen once; the top ten hold approximately 7%. CDR1 is SGDLS and CDR2 is YYNGEE in the germline V gene. The length of the CDR3 is 12 residues. The V and J ends lost 3 bases and 11 bases respectively, with 9 bases between them.

The receptor was derived from a man between 18 and 35 years old in good health. V usage is TRBV9 and J usage is TRBJ1-6; D is uncertain. Sequenced sample: blood. Here the CDR3 reads CASSGNSAPLHF. The CDR3 DNA sequence: TGTGCCAGCAGCGGAAACAGTGCACCCCTCCACTTT. Full variable domain (rest looked up from reference TRBV9 and TRBJ1-6): DSGVTQTPKHLITATGQRVTLRCSPRSGDLSVYWYQQSLDQGLQFLIQYYNGEERAKGNILERFSAQQFPDLHSELNLSSLELGDSALYFCASSGNSAPLHFGNGTRLTVT.